A single sample is the source of the 20 T cell receptor beta chains below, sequenced in a study of patients and donors after allogeneic stem cell transplantation (dated by TCRdb to 2020 to 2022). To prepare the library, RT-PCR was applied. Sequencing took place on a NextSeq 550. TCRdb reprocessed the public reads (quality trimming at Q25 with fastp, clone calling with MiXCR) and kept in-frame beta chains. CDR3 protein duplicates are merged, each entry listing the most common genes and DNA. The sample table shows 800,000 to 1,000,000 distinct CDR3 sequences, and over 15% are seen once. 5% to 6.5% of the sample comes from the top ten. Source material: blood, either unsorted or a sorted T cell fraction (not recorded which). These receptors were obtained from a human donor who was either an allogeneic HSCT recipient or a stem cell or donor lymphocyte infusion donor (not recorded which). It is not recorded whose cells these are; they may come from a transplant donor.

This chain links TRBV4-1 with TRBJ2-2; 10 positions agree with TRBD2. J was trimmed by 0 bases and V by 5 bases; bases with no gene match: 18. The CDR3 consists of 21 residues. Looked up from germline, CDR1 is MGHRA and CDR2 is YSYEKL. CDR3 bases: TGCGCCAGCAGCTTCAGTGGGACTAGCGCCCTATCAATCCCGAACACCGGGGAGCTGTTTTTT. Translation: CASSFSGTSALSIPNTGELFF.

The chain couples TRBV12-3 or TRBV12-4 to TRBJ2-3; D is possibly TRBD1 (5 bases). Trimming took off 4 bases at V and 0 bases at J, with 11 bases between the two ends. The CDR3 contains 15 residues. Written as DNA, the CDR3 is TGTGCCAGCAGTTCCCCCCAGGGTAGCACAGATACGCAGTATTTT. Its translation is CASSSPQGSTDTQYF.

This clonotype was detected a few times. The chain uses TRBV3-1 and TRBJ1-3; TRBD1 is a possible D gene (5 bases). V was trimmed by 0 bases and J by 7 bases, leaving 19 bases between them. The germline V gene has CDR1 LGHDT and CDR2 YNNKEL (reference sequence). The CDR3 spans 17 residues. The DNA of the CDR3 is TGTGCCAGCAGCCAAGAGGGCGGCTCCGCGGGGACGAACACCATATATTTT. Its protein product is CASSQEGGSAGTNTIYF.

This clonotype was seen more than once but under ten times. This sequence joins TRBV20-1 and TRBJ1-1; no clear D. CDR1 and CDR2 from the germline V gene are DFQATT and SNEGSKA (reference sequence). Trimming removed 6 bases from V and 0 bases from J, with 20 bases in between. The CDR3 consists of 16 residues. CDR3 in DNA: TGCAGTGCAAGGCGGGTCGCCCGGGCCATGAACACTGAAGCTTTCTTT. It codes for CSARRVARAMNTEAFF.

V is TRBV20-1 and J is TRBJ2-1; 11 bases are shared with TRBD2. The CDR3 consists of 15 residues. V gave up 4 bases and J gave up 6 bases; unmatched junction bases: 8. The V gene's germline CDR1 is DFQATT and CDR2 SNEGSKA (reference sequence). In nucleotides, the CDR3 is TGCAGTGCTAAAATACTAGCGGGGGAGATCAATGAGCAGTTCTTC. Residues: CSAKILAGEINEQFF.

The CDR3: CASSWAGTVNTEAFF. In nucleotides, the CDR3 is TGTGCCAGCAGCTGGGCCGGGACAGTGAACACTGAAGCTTTCTTT. The rearrangement links TRBV7-9 to TRBJ1-1; 7 bases agree with TRBD1. Losses at the gene ends were 4 bases for V and 0 bases for J; bases not matched to a gene: 5. The CDR3 contains 15 residues. Looked up from germline, CDR1 is SEHNR and CDR2 is FQNEAQ (reference sequence).

This clonotype was detected only a few times. This sequence joins TRBV7-8 and TRBJ1-2, with D maybe TRBD1 (5 bases). CDR1 SGHVS and CDR2 FQNEAQ come from the germline V gene. CDR3 length: 14 amino acids. V lost 2 bases and J 4 bases, leaving 11 bases between the germline ends. This CDR3 is CASSLSGGGYGYTF. CDR3 nucleotide sequence: TGTGCCAGCAGCTTATCCGGGGGAGGCTATGGCTACACCTTC.

This clonotype turned up a few times. The chain links TRBV2 to TRBJ2-1; D is possibly TRBD1 or TRBD2 (5 bases each). Trimming took off 6 bases at V and 6 bases at J, with 18 bases between the two ends. The CDR3 covers 15 residues. The germline V gene has CDR1 SNHLY and CDR2 FYNNEI. The CDR3 nucleotides are TGTGCCAGCAGACTTCTACCTACGGGGCCCAATGAGCAGTTCTTC. This encodes CASRLLPTGPNEQFF.

This clonotype was recorded many times. The chain carries TRBV27 and TRBJ2-5; no firm D call. Germline V gene lookup returns CDR1 MNHEY and CDR2 SMNVEV (reference sequence). CDR3 length: 13 residues. The V end was cut by 3 bases, the J end by 4 bases, with 9 bases between. In DNA form, the CDR3 reads TGTGCCAGCAGTTTGGGGTTTACAGAGACCCAGTACTTC. As protein: CASSLGFTETQYF.

The chain is built from TRBV6-2 or TRBV6-3 and TRBJ2-2; D is undetermined. The CDR3 is 16 residues long. Germline V CDR1 and CDR2: MNHEY, SVGEGT. The V gene lost 1 base and the J gene lost 1 base, with 10 bases spanning the gap. The CDR3 spells CASSYYHHGNTGELFF. Written as DNA, the CDR3 is TGTGCCAGCAGTTACTACCACCATGGGAACACCGGGGAGCTGTTTTTT.

This clonotype was seen a handful of times. This chain links TRBV5-5 with TRBJ2-7; the match to TRBD2 covers 12 bases. CDR1 is SGHKS and CDR2 is YYEKEE in the germline V gene (reference sequence). V gave up 5 bases and J gave up 3 bases; unmatched junction bases: 9. The CDR3 covers 16 residues. CDR3 nucleotide sequence: TGTGCCAGCAGACCCAGACTAGCGGGGGATCACTACGAGCAGTACTTC. The encoded protein is CASRPRLAGDHYEQYF. Full variable domain (rest looked up from reference TRBV5-5 and TRBJ2-7): DAGVTQSPTHLIKTRGQQVTLRCSPISGHKSVSWYQQVLGQGPQFIFQYYEKEERGRGNFPDRFSARQFPNYSSELNVNALLLGDSALYLCASRPRLAGDHYEQYFGPGTRLTVT.

To note about this clonotype: The CDR3 does not close with the conserved phenylalanine or tryptophan, likely indicating a read error. The CDR3 spells CASSYSPVQGAAFL. CDR3 DNA: TGTGCCAGCAGTTACTCGCCGGTACAGGGCGCAGCTTTCTTA. The V call is TRBV6-5, the J call TRBJ1-1; D is perhaps TRBD1 (6 bases). Per the germline V gene, CDR1 is MNHEY and CDR2 is SVGAGI. The CDR3 sequence is 14 residues long. V dropped 0 bases and J dropped 10 bases, with 15 bases sitting between them.

This clonotype has just a few counts. Possible read error: a much larger clone is one base away. V and J are TRBV7-2 and TRBJ2-1; the D is unclear. In germline, CDR1 is SGHTA, CDR2 FQGNSA. The CDR3 is 11 amino acids. With 2 bases removed from V and 8 bases from J, the gap between germline ends came to 4 bases. The DNA of the CDR3 is TGTGCCAGCAGCTTATTGTATGAGCAGTTCTTC. Translated, it gives CASSLLYEQFF.

This clonotype was counted a few times. This chain connects TRBV11-3 to TRBJ2-2; a weak D match, TRBD1 (6 bases). Germline values: CDR1 SGHNT, CDR2 YENEEA. The CDR3 extends over 13 amino acids. Between the trimmed V and J ends, which lost 7 bases and 5 bases, there was a span of 11 bases. CDR3: CASNKGDTGELFF. CDR3 DNA sequence: TGTGCCAGCAACAAGGGGGATACCGGGGAGCTGTTTTTT.

V and J are TRBV2 and TRBJ2-1; tentative D call: TRBD2 (6 bases). Germline lookup yields CDR1 SNHLY and CDR2 FYNNEI. The CDR3 length is 17 residues. Trimming stripped 4 bases from V and 8 bases from J, with 24 bases between. The CDR3 DNA is TGTGCCAGCAGTGGGGGTTGGGACTCCAGTTCCGGAGATGAGCAGTTCTTC. Its protein product is CASSGGWDSSSGDEQFF.

The V gene is TRBV7-8, the J gene TRBJ2-2, with D possibly TRBD1 on 5 matching bases. With 3 bases removed from V and 2 bases from J, the gap between germline ends came to 10 bases. CDR1 SGHVS and CDR2 FQNEAQ come from the germline V gene. The CDR3 has 15 amino acids. The DNA of the CDR3 is TGTGCCAGCAGCTTCCGTTGGACAAACACCGGGGAGCTGTTTTTT. Translated: CASSFRWTNTGELFF.

Only a few counts were recorded for this clonotype. J is TRBJ2-5 and V is TRBV11-2, with 8 bases that match TRBD1. Germline V gene data show CDR1 as SGHAT and CDR2 as FQNNGV. Trimming cost V 1 base and J 2 bases; bases outside gene matches: 9. The CDR3 runs 17 residues. The CDR3 DNA reads TGTGCCAGCAGCTTAGGTTCCCGGACAGGGCGGCAAGAGACCCAGTACTTC. This encodes CASSLGSRTGRQETQYF.

V is TRBV7-2 and J is TRBJ1-2; D is possibly TRBD1 (6 bases). This CDR3 comprises 16 residues. V was shortened by 1 base and J by 0 bases, with 12 bases between the two germline ends. Looked up from germline, CDR1 is SGHTA and CDR2 is FQGNSA. CDR3 sequence: CASSLEGGRANYGYTF. CDR3 nucleotide sequence: TGTGCCAGCAGCTTAGAAGGGGGGAGAGCTAACTATGGCTACACCTTC. Using reference TRBV7-2 and TRBJ1-2 for the parts outside the CDR3, the full variable domain is GAGVSQSPSNKVTEKGKDVELRCDPISGHTALYWYRQSLGQGLEFLIYFQGNSAPDKSGLPSDRFSAERTGGSVSTLTIQRTQQEDSAVYLCASSLEGGRANYGYTFGSGTRLTVV.

This clonotype has only a few counts. This chain connects TRBV10-3 to TRBJ2-6; D not certain. V was cut by 4 bases and J by 0 bases, with 16 bases left in between. The CDR3 sequence is 18 residues long. CDR1 is ENHRY and CDR2 is SYGVKD in the germline V gene. Here the CDR3 reads CAISGKIQTHSGANVLTF. Here the CDR3 DNA reads TGTGCCATCAGTGGAAAAATACAGACTCACTCTGGGGCCAACGTCCTGACTTTC.

The chain combines TRBV20-1 with TRBJ1-4, with D perhaps TRBD1 (5 bases). Trimming took off 0 bases at V and 2 bases at J, with 13 bases between the two ends. CDR1 and CDR2 from the germline V gene are DFQATT and SNEGSKA (reference sequence). The CDR3 is made up of 16 amino acids. Here the CDR3 reads CSAREFGDGTNEKLFF. The CDR3 DNA sequence: TGCAGTGCTAGAGAATTTGGGGACGGGACTAATGAAAAACTGTTTTTT.